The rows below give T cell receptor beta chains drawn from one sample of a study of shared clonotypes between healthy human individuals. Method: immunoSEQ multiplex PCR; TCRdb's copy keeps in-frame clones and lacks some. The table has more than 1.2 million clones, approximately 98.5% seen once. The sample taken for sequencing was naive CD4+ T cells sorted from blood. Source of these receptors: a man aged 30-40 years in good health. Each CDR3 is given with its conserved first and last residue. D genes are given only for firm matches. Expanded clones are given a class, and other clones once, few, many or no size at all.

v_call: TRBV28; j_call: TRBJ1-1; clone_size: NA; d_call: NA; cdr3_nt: TGTGCCAGCAGCCCCGGGATTGACGCTGAAGCTTTCTTT; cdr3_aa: CASSPGIDAEAFF
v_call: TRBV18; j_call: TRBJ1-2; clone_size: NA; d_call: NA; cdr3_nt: TGTGCCAGCTCACTCCCGACGAGTGGCTACACCTTC; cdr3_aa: CASSLPTSGYTF
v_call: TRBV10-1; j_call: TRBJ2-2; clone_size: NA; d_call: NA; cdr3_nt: TGCGCCAGCAGTACGAACACCGGGGAGCTGTTTTTT; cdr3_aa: CASSTNTGELFF
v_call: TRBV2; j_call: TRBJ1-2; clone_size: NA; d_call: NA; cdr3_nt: TGTGCCAGCAGCACAGCGTATGGCTACACCTTC; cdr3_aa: CASSTAYGYTF
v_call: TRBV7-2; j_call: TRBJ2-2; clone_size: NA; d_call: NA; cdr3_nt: TGTGCCAGCACACCGAACACCGGGGAGCTGTTTTTT; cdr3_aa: CASTPNTGELFF
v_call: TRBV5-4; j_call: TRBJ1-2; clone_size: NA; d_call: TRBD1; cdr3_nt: TGTGCCAGCAGCCTGGGGAGGACAGGGGTATACTATGGCTACACCTTC; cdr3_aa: CASSLGRTGVYYGYTF
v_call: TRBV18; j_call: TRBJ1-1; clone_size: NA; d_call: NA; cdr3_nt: TGTGCCAGCTCACCCCGGGACCCCCGAGGGACTGAAGCTTTCTTT; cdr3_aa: CASSPRDPRGTEAFF
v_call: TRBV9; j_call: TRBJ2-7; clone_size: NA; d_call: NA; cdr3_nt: TGTGCCAGCAGCGTAGCCGGTAGCGGAGCCTACGAGCAGTACTTC; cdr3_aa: CASSVAGSGAYEQYF
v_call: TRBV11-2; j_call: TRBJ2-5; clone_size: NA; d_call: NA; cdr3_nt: TGTGCCAGCAGCTTTGCCCCCCTCAGGGCAGGCGGAGAGACCCAGTACTTC; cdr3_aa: CASSFAPLRAGGETQYF
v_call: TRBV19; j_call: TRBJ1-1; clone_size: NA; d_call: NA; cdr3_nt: TGTGCCAGTAGAAGGGGGGGAAATGAAGCTTTCTTT; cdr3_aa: CASRRGGNEAFF
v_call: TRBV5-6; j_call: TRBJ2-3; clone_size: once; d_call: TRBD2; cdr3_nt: TGTGCCAGCAGCTTGCTTAGACTAGCGGAGCGTAGCACAGATACGCAGTATTTT; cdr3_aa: CASSLLRLAERSTDTQYF
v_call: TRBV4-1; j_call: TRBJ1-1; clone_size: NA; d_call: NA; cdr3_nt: TGCGCCAGCAGCCCTGGGGCAGGGAGAAACACTGAAGCTTTCTTT; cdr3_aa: CASSPGAGRNTEAFF
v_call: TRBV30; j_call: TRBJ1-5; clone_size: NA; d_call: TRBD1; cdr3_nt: TGTGCCTGCGGCGGGACAGTGAATCAGCCCCAGCATTTT; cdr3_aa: CACGGTVNQPQHF
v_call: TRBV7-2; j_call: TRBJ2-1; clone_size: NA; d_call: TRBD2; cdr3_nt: TGTGCCAGCAGCTTAGATGTAGCGGGAGCTTACAATGAGCAGTTCTTC; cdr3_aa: CASSLDVAGAYNEQFF
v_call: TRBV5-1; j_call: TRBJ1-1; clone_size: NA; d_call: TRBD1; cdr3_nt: TGCGCCAGTTATACCGGGACAGCGAACACTGAAGCTTTCTTT; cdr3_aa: CASYTGTANTEAFF
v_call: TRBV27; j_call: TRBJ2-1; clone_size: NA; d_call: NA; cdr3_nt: TGTGCCAGCAGTCCGCAGGGTATCGGGTACAATGAGCAGTTCTTC; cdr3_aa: CASSPQGIGYNEQFF
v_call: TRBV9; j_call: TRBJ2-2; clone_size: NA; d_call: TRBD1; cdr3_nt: TGTGCCAGCAGCGTAGTGTTGAGAGGGGGCAGCGCGAACACCGGGGAGCTGTTTTTT; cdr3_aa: CASSVVLRGGSANTGELFF
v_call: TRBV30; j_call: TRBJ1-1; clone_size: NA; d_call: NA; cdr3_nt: TGTGCCTGGAGTGTACGTACGGTGAACACTGAAGCTTTCTTT; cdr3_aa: CAWSVRTVNTEAFF
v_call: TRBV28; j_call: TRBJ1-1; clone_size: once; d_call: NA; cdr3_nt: TGTGCCAGTAGACAGGAACCCCTCCGGGCTTTCTTT; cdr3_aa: CASRQEPLRAFF
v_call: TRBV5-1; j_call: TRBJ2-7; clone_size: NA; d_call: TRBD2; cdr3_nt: TGCGCCAGCAGCTTGGTGGTAGCGGGGGGCTACGAGCAGTACTTC; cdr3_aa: CASSLVVAGGYEQYF
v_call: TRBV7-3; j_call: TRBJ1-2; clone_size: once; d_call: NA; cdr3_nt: TGTGCCAGCAGCGCTACCTCAGGGGCTGTTGGCTACACCTTC; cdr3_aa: CASSATSGAVGYTF
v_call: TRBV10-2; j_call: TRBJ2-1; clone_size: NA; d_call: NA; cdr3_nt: TGCGCCAGCAGTCCCAGCGGCAGCTCCTACAATGAGCAGTTCTTC; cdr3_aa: CASSPSGSSYNEQFF
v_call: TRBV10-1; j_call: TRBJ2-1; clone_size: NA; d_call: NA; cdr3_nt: TGCGCCAGCAGTGAGCGGGGTGAGCAGTTCTTC; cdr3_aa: CASSERGEQFF
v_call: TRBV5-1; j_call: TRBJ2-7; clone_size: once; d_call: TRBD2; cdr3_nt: TGCGCCATCAAGACGTTAAGCGGGAGTACATATTACGAGCAGTACTTC; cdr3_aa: CAIKTLSGSTYYEQYF
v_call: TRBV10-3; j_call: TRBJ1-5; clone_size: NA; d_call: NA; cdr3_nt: TGTGCCATCAGCCATGGCAATCAGCCCCAGCATTTT; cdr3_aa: CAISHGNQPQHF
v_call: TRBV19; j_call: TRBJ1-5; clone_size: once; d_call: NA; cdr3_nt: TGTGCCAGTAGTATAGGGTTTAGGGTCTCTCAGCCCCAGCATTTT; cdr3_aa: CASSIGFRVSQPQHF
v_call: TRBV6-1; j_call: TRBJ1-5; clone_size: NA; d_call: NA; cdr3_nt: TGTGCCAGCAGTGAAAACGGGGTCTTGTCCCAGCATTTT; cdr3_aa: CASSENGVLSQHF
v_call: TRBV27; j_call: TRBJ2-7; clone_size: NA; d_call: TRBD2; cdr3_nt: TGTGCCAGCAGTTCAATGACTAGCGGTGAGCAGTACTTC; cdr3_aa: CASSSMTSGEQYF
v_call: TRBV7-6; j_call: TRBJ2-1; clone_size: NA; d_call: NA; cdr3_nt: TGTGCCAGCAGCCCCCGGGGGCCCCTTGGAGAGCAGTTCTTC; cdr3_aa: CASSPRGPLGEQFF
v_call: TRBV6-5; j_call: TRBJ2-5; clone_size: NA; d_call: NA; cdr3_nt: TGTGCCAGCAGCTTCGGAGGTAGAGGCCAAGAGACCCAGTACTTC; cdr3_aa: CASSFGGRGQETQYF
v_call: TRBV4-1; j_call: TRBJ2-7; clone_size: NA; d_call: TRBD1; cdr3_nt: TGCGCCAGCAGTCATGGAAGACAGGGCACCTACGAGCAGTACTTC; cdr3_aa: CASSHGRQGTYEQYF
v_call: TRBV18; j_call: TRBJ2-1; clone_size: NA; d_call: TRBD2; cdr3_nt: TGTGCCAGCTCACCCGGGCCTCAACTAGCGGGAGGAGGGAATGAGCAGTTCTTC; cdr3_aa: CASSPGPQLAGGGNEQFF
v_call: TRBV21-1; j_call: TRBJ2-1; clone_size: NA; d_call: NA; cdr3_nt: TGTGCCAGCAGCAAAGGGGGGGCTAATAGGGTCTTC; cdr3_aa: CASSKGGANRVF
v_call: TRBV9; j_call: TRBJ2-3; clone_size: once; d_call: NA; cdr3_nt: TGTGCCAGCAGTTTCGCCCCAAGCACAGATACGCAGTATTTT; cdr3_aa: CASSFAPSTDTQYF
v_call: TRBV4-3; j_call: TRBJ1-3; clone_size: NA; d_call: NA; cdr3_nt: TGCGCCAGCAGCCCGTCGGGGTCGCTATTAAACACCATATATTTT; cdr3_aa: CASSPSGSLLNTIYF
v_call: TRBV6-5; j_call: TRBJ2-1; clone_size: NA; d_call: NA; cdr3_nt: TGTGCCAGCAGTTACGGGACCAGCTCCGGGCAGTTCTTC; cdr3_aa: CASSYGTSSGQFF
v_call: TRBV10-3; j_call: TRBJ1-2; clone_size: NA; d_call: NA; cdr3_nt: TGTGCCATCAGTGAGTCGCAGAATGGCTACACCTTC; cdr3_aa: CAISESQNGYTF
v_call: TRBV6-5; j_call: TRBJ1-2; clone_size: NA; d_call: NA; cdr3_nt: TGTGCCAGCAGTTACCTTCAGGGGTTACTGATGTCCGGCTACACCTTC; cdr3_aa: CASSYLQGLLMSGYTF
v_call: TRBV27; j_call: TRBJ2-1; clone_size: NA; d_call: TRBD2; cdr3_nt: TGTGCCAGCAGTTTATCGGTAGCGGGAGGGCCTGATGAGCAGTTCTTC; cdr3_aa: CASSLSVAGGPDEQFF
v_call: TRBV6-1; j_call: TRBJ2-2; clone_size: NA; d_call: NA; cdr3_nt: TGTGCCAGCAGTGACCCAGCCGGACGGGGGAACACCGGGGAGCTGTTTTTT; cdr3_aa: CASSDPAGRGNTGELFF
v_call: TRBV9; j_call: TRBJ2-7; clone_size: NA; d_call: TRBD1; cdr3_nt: TGTGCCAGCAGCGTCGGGACAGGGGCGAATCTACCCTACGAGCAGTACTTC; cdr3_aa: CASSVGTGANLPYEQYF
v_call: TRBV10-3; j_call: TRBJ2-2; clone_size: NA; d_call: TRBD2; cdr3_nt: TGTGCCATCAGAGGACTAGCGGGAGTGAACGGGGAGCTGTTTTTT; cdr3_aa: CAIRGLAGVNGELFF